This passage covers 31 T cell receptor beta chains from one sample sequenced in a study of Graves' ophthalmopathy and Graves' hyperthyroidism. RNA transcripts were the source from which TCR beta CDR3 regions were amplified. HTBI primers served in a first-round RT-PCR, which a second-round multiplex PCR followed. Via MiXCR, TCRdb re-called the multiplex PCR reads, giving one row per CDR3 protein. This table has roughly 610,000 distinct CDR3 sequences, about 24% appearing once. The specimen was peripheral blood. The receptors were sampled from a woman younger than 30 with stable Graves' hyperthyroidism. Some clones in this sample may be carry-over from other donors' samples.

For this clonotype: Being one base from a much bigger clone, this may be a read error. This rearrangement joins TRBV9 to TRBJ2-5; either TRBD1 or TRBD2 may fit D (6 bases each). V dropped 3 bases and J dropped 2 bases, with 14 bases sitting between them. The CDR3 extends over 15 amino acids. Germline V gives CDR1 SGDLS, CDR2 YYNGEE. CDR3 region: CASSGPEGGQETQYF. The DNA for the CDR3 is TGTGCCAGCAGCGGACCCGAAGGGGGGCAAGAGACCCAGTACTTC.

This clonotype was observed many times. V is TRBV15 and J is TRBJ1-1; 8 bases are a match to TRBD1. Trimming cost V 9 bases and J 4 bases; bases outside gene matches: 13. This CDR3 contains 15 residues. The germline V gene has CDR1 LNHNV and CDR2 YYDKDF (reference sequence). The CDR3 here is CATQGQGSGGTEAFF. DNA of the CDR3: TGTGCCACGCAAGGACAGGGAAGTGGGGGCACTGAAGCTTTCTTT.

This clonotype appeared many times. The V and J genes are TRBV12-3 or TRBV12-4 and TRBJ1-5; the D is unclear. This CDR3 has 14 residues. Trimming cost V 5 bases and J 0 bases, with 8 bases left between them. CDR3 bases: TGTGCCAGCAGTACATCAAGTAGCAATCAGCCCCAGCATTTT. It translates to CASSTSSSNQPQHF.

At least ten counts were recorded for this clonotype. The CDR3 nucleotides are TGTGCCAGCAGATCCGGGCCCGTAAATTTAGCTTTCTTT. Translated, it gives CASRSGPVNLAFF. The rearrangement links TRBV12-3 or TRBV12-4 to TRBJ1-1; D remains ambiguous. Trimming stripped 6 bases from V and 10 bases from J, with 18 bases between. This CDR3 is built from 13 residues.

The sample holds many counts of this clonotype. V and J are TRBV7-2 and TRBJ2-7; TRBD1 agrees at 11 bases. The trim removed 5 bases at V and 0 bases at J, leaving 3 bases unmatched. The CDR3 is 15 residues long. CDR1 is SGHTA and CDR2 is FQGNSA in the germline V gene. The CDR3 here is CASSGQGASSYEQYF. Written as DNA, the CDR3 is TGTGCCAGCAGCGGACAGGGGGCTAGCTCCTACGAGCAGTACTTC.

This chain links TRBV12-3 or TRBV12-4 with TRBJ2-7; 9 nucleotides agree with TRBD1. The CDR3 totals 14 residues. Germline trimming cut 3 bases from V and 7 bases from J; bases unmatched to any gene: 7. The CDR3 DNA reads TGTGCCAGCAGTTTTCTACAGGGGGCACGGGAGCAGTACTTC. Protein sequence: CASSFLQGAREQYF.

The chain recombines TRBV28 with TRBJ1-1; no clear D. The CDR3 runs to 17 residues. V gave up 2 bases and J gave up 0 bases, with 16 bases separating them. Germline CDR1 MDHEN, CDR2 SYDVKM. The CDR3 here is CASSLGRWGSMNTEAFF. As DNA, the CDR3 is TGTGCCAGCAGTTTAGGACGTTGGGGTTCTATGAACACTGAAGCTTTCTTT.

The rearrangement uses TRBV6-2 or TRBV6-3 and TRBJ1-5; D gene ambiguous. The CDR3 runs 14 residues. With 1 base removed from V and 7 bases from J, the gap between germline ends came to 11 bases. Germline V gene sequence: CDR1 MNHEY, CDR2 SVGEGT. The chain's CDR3 is CASSYWQDEQPQHF. The CDR3 DNA sequence: TGTGCCAGCAGTTACTGGCAGGACGAGCAGCCCCAGCATTTT.

In this sample, this clonotype turned up many times. The chain carries TRBV12-3 or TRBV12-4 and TRBJ2-2; D may correspond to TRBD1 or TRBD2 (6 bases each). The CDR3 has 15 amino acids. V lost 6 bases and J lost 6, with 17 bases in between. The CDR3 DNA follows: TGTGCCAGCAGCCCGATTCCGGAGGGGGCCGGGGAGCTGTTTTTT. Translation: CASSPIPEGAGELFF.

This clonotype was counted ten times or more. The CDR3 spells CATSDNRNYGYTF. CDR3 in DNA: TGTGCCACCAGTGATAACAGAAACTATGGCTACACCTTC. The chain has TRBV24-1 and TRBJ1-2; no firm D call. This CDR3 contains 13 residues. V lost 3 bases, J lost 2 bases, and 6 bases lay in between. The germline V gene has CDR1 KGHDR and CDR2 SFDVKD.

This clonotype has just a few counts. The rearrangement joins TRBV7-9 to TRBJ2-5; D tentatively reads TRBD1 or TRBD2 (6 bases each). Germline CDR1 SEHNR, CDR2 FQNEAQ (reference sequence). This CDR3 region has 15 residues. Trimming removed 5 bases from V and 5 bases from J, with 18 bases in between. The CDR3 loop is CASSPPGASKETQYF. The DNA for the CDR3 is TGTGCCAGCAGCCCCCCGGGGGCTAGCAAGGAGACCCAGTACTTC.

This clonotype was picked up many times. The CDR3 bases are TGTGCCAGCAGTCCTCAGCCGAACACTGAAGCTTTCTTT. This translates into CASSPQPNTEAFF. This chain links TRBV6-1 with TRBJ1-1; D is unresolved. Looked up from germline, CDR1 is MNHNS and CDR2 is SASEGT. The CDR3 covers 13 residues. V shed 5 bases and J shed 1 base, with 8 bases lying between them.

This clonotype showed up many times. This chain joins TRBV4-2 and TRBJ1-3; 8 bases map to TRBD1. Germline V gene data show CDR1 as LGHNA and CDR2 as YNFKEQ. The CDR3 runs 14 residues. The V segment lost 4 bases and the J segment 2 bases; nucleotides outside the gene matches: 1. CDR3 in amino acids: CASSPQGAGNTIYF. The CDR3 bases are TGTGCCAGCAGCCCACAGGGGGCTGGAAACACCATATATTTT.

This chain joins TRBV5-5 and TRBJ1-2; no definite D call. V was pared by 5 bases and J by 0 bases, with 8 bases between. Germline loops: CDR1 SGHKS, CDR2 YYEKEE (reference sequence). CDR3 length: 13 amino acids. CDR3 protein: CASRLAANYGYTF. DNA for the CDR3: TGTGCCAGCAGGCTGGCAGCTAACTATGGCTACACCTTC.

This clonotype was found many times. The rearrangement uses TRBV27 and TRBJ1-1; tentative D call: TRBD1 (5 bases). Deletions cut 5 bases from V and 12 bases from J, with 16 bases between. Germline CDR1 is MNHEY and CDR2 is SMNVEV (reference sequence). CDR3 length equals 12 residues. The CDR3 DNA is TGTGCCAGCAGTCTGAAGCAGGGAGCAACTTTCTTT. It encodes CASSLKQGATFF.

Many counts were recorded for this clonotype. The chain is built from TRBV12-3 or TRBV12-4 and TRBJ1-5; D is unclear. This CDR3 is 16 amino acids long. V lost 5 bases and J 3 bases, leaving 17 bases between the germline ends. The CDR3 bases are TGTGCCAGCAGTAATACCGTTCAGGAGGTCAATCAGCCCCAGCATTTT. It encodes CASSNTVQEVNQPQHF.

The table lists this clonotype with many counts. The J gene is TRBJ1-1, the V gene TRBV10-3, with D hard to call. Germline CDR1 reads ENHRY; CDR2 reads SYGVKD. Trimming removed 7 bases from V and 1 base from J, with 13 bases in between. The CDR3 extends over 14 amino acids. CDR3 sequence: CAINSGSWNTEAFF. The CDR3 bases are TGTGCCATCAATTCGGGCTCTTGGAACACTGAAGCTTTCTTT.

The V call is TRBV6-2 or TRBV6-3, the J call TRBJ2-7; 11 nucleotides match TRBD2. The V and J ends lost 2 bases and 0 bases, in that order; junction bases with no gene match: 3. The germline V gene encodes CDR1 MNHEY and CDR2 SVGEGT. The CDR3 totals 16 residues. CDR3 loop: CASSYVSGGASYEQYF. Here the CDR3 DNA reads TGTGCCAGCAGTTACGTTAGCGGGGGGGCCTCCTACGAGCAGTACTTC.

At least ten counts were recorded for this clonotype. The J gene is TRBJ1-1, the V gene TRBV5-6, with 10 bases matching TRBD1. The ends lost 4 bases at V and 3 bases at J; junction bases unmatched: 9. This CDR3 region has 16 residues. CDR1 is SGHDT and CDR2 is YYEEEE in the germline V gene. In DNA, the CDR3 is TGTGCCAGCAGCATCGACAGGGGGCGCGGGGACACTGAAGCTTTCTTT. Residues: CASSIDRGRGDTEAFF.

The rearrangement links TRBV20-1 to TRBJ1-1; tentatively, D is TRBD1 (5 bases). Per germline, CDR1 DFQATT and CDR2 SNEGSKA (reference sequence). This CDR3 has 11 amino acids. Trimming stripped 3 bases from V and 5 bases from J, with 7 bases between. CDR3 sequence reads: CSASQGTEAFF. The CDR3 DNA reads as TGCAGTGCTAGTCAGGGAACTGAAGCTTTCTTT.

This clonotype has only one observation. A much more abundant neighbour one base away suggests this may be a read error. The chain joins TRBV7-2 to TRBJ1-1; TRBD1 might be the D (5 bases). Germline CDR1 is SGHTA and CDR2 is FQGNSA. The V gene lost 5 bases and the J gene lost 8 bases, with 9 bases spanning the gap. This CDR3 region has 11 residues. CDR3 coding DNA: TGTGCCAGCAGCCGGGACGACGAAGCTTTCTTT. Encoded protein: CASSRDDEAFF.

The chain carries TRBV5-1 and TRBJ2-7; D is perhaps TRBD2 (5 bases). From germline, CDR1 is SGHRS and CDR2 YFSETQ. The CDR3 has 15 amino acids. Trimming stripped 5 bases from V and 3 bases from J, with 18 bases between. CDR3: CASRLEVGGVYEQYF. The CDR3 DNA is TGCGCCAGCAGGCTGGAGGTTGGCGGAGTCTACGAGCAGTACTTC. The complete variable domain, with remaining parts taken from reference TRBV5-1 and TRBJ2-7, reads KAGVTQTPRYLIKTRGQQVTLSCSPISGHRSVSWYQQTPGQGLQFLFEYFSETQRNKGNFPGRFSGRQFSNSRSEMNVSTLELGDSALYLCASRLEVGGVYEQYFGPGTRLTVT.

This clonotype appeared many times. CDR3 amino acids: CASSVGVEGWEANYGYTF. DNA for the CDR3: TGTGCCAGCAGCGTAGGGGTGGAGGGTTGGGAAGCTAACTATGGCTACACCTTC. The chain combines TRBV9 with TRBJ1-2; D remains unclear. Germline CDR1 SGDLS, CDR2 YYNGEE. V lost 0 bases and J lost 0, with 18 bases in between. This CDR3 spans 18 amino acids.

In this sample, this clonotype turned up many times. The chain is built from TRBV7-9 and TRBJ1-1; D remains ambiguous. V was clipped by 5 bases and J by 5 bases, with 15 bases between them. Germline CDR1 and CDR2: SEHNR and FQNEAQ (reference sequence). This CDR3 has 14 residues. DNA of the CDR3: TGTGCCAGCAGCACCTACGTAGGACGGACTGAAGCTTTCTTT. It codes for CASSTYVGRTEAFF.

This clonotype was seen ten or more times. This sequence joins TRBV15 and TRBJ1-1; no firm D call. The CDR3 runs 12 residues. Germline assignment: CDR1 LNHNV and CDR2 YYDKDF (reference sequence). Trimming removed 3 bases from V and 3 bases from J, with 5 bases in between. CDR3 region: CATSSLDTEAFF. In DNA form, the CDR3 reads TGTGCCACCAGCAGTTTGGACACTGAAGCTTTCTTT. The full variable domain, with the rest looked up from reference TRBV15 and TRBJ1-1, is DAMVIQNPRYQVTQFGKPVTLSCSQTLNHNVMYWYQQKSSQAPKLLFHYYDKDFNNEADTPDNFQSRRPNTSFCFLDIRSPGLGDTAMYLCATSSLDTEAFFGQGTRLTVV.

This clonotype was seen ten or more times. The chain has TRBV20-1 and TRBJ2-7, with TRBD2 as a possible D gene (6 bases). This CDR3 comprises 14 residues. V lost 3 bases to trimming and J lost 3 bases, with 15 bases between them. CDR1 and CDR2 (germline): DFQATT, SNEGSKA (reference sequence). CDR3: CSASPSGSIYEQYF. In DNA form, the CDR3 reads TGCAGTGCTAGTCCCTCCGGGAGTATCTACGAGCAGTACTTC.

The CDR3 loop is CSARDRQGGSPLHF. For the CDR3, the DNA is TGCAGTGCTAGAGATCGGCAGGGAGGTTCACCCCTCCACTTT. The V call is TRBV20-1, the J call TRBJ1-6, with D perhaps TRBD1 (5 bases). The V and J ends lost 0 bases and 9 bases respectively, with 12 bases between them. Germline V gene lookup returns CDR1 DFQATT and CDR2 SNEGSKA (reference sequence). The CDR3 covers 14 residues.

In its sample, this clonotype was seen a few times. The J gene is TRBJ1-2, the V gene TRBV4-1, with D perhaps matching TRBD1 (5 bases). Germline V lookup: CDR1 MGHRA, CDR2 YSYEKL. The CDR3 has 15 amino acids. V shed 4 bases and J shed 0 bases, with 12 bases lying between them. Here the CDR3 reads CASSLTTGANYGYTF. CDR3 DNA: TGCGCCAGCAGCCTCACTACAGGAGCTAACTATGGCTACACCTTC.

The J gene is TRBJ1-1, the V gene TRBV14, with D maybe TRBD1 (5 bases). Germline V CDR1 and CDR2: SGHDN, FVKESK. V was cut by 4 bases and J by 6 bases, with 9 bases left in between. The CDR3 length is 12 residues. The CDR3 reads CASSRGKAEAFF. Written as DNA, the CDR3 is TGTGCCAGCAGCCGGGGGAAGGCTGAAGCTTTCTTT.

This clonotype occurred once. This chain joins TRBV6-1 and TRBJ2-5, with D possibly being TRBD2 (6 bases). Germline V gene sequence: CDR1 MNHNS, CDR2 SASEGT. The ends were cut back, 5 bases at V and 2 bases at J, with 21 bases in the middle. The CDR3 is made up of 17 amino acids. The CDR3 loop reads CASSPPSLGGGQETQYF. CDR3 DNA: TGTGCCAGCAGTCCACCGTCCTTAGGTGGGGGGCAAGAGACCCAGTACTTC.

This clonotype has only a few counts. The chain recombines TRBV28 with TRBJ2-7, with 10 bases identical to TRBD1. Germline V lookup: CDR1 MDHEN, CDR2 SYDVKM. J lost 6 bases, V lost 5 bases, and 10 bases had no gene match. CDR3 length: 15 amino acids. CDR3 sequence (DNA): TGTGCCAGCAGTAGACCGGGACAGGGGCTAAGCGAGCAGTACTTC. Its translation: CASSRPGQGLSEQYF.